This TCR beta chain is drawn from a study of T cell changes during pregnancy in multiple sclerosis. The repertoire was sequenced with immunoSEQ multiplex PCR; TCRdb's copy has only in-frame clones and lacks some. The repertoire has some 20,000 clones, more than 85% of them found once; the top ten carry around 21%. This sample comprised CD8+ T cells from peripheral blood mononuclear cells, obtained after pregnancy. The source of this sequence is a female donor in good health, enrolled as a control in a pregnancy study.

The CDR3 sequence is CASSGHLTYEQYF. For the CDR3, the DNA is TGTGCCAGCAGTGGACATTTGACCTACGAGCAGTACTTC. V gene TRBV6-1 combines with J gene TRBJ2-7; D call uncertain. The ends were cut back, 4 bases at V and 2 bases at J, with 9 bases in the middle. Looked up from germline, CDR1 is MNHNS and CDR2 is SASEGT. The CDR3 sequence is 13 residues long.